Listed here are 9 T cell receptor beta chains from one sample, sequenced in a study of neurological immune-mediated disorders. From the 5' RACE reads, TCRdb called clonotypes with MiXCR, one entry per CDR3 protein. The table records 25,000 to 40,000 distinct CDR3 sequences, about 1.6% of them present only once. The sequenced sample was PBMCs. Receptors were obtained from a woman in her 30s with multiple sclerosis.

This clonotype was detected many times. This chain connects TRBV7-3 to TRBJ2-2, with D uncertain. V lost 2 bases, J lost 2 bases, and 6 bases lay in between. The germline V gene encodes CDR1 SGHTA and CDR2 FQGTGA. This CDR3 region has 14 residues. The CDR3 region has the DNA TGTGCCAGCAGCTTAGACGCCAACACCGGGGAGCTGTTTTTT. This codes for CASSLDANTGELFF.

This clonotype has ten or more counts. The chain links TRBV7-9 to TRBJ1-4; D gene ambiguous. CDR1 and CDR2 from the germline V gene are SEHNR and FQNEAQ (reference sequence). The CDR3 runs to 13 residues. The germline V and J ends were trimmed by 5 bases and 7 bases, with 11 bases remaining between them. The CDR3 DNA sequence: TGTGCCAGCAGCCTTCAGACCATTGAAAAACTGTTTTTT. Protein: CASSLQTIEKLFF.

This clonotype was recorded at least ten times. This rearrangement joins TRBV7-6 to TRBJ2-1; weak D call: TRBD1 (6 bases). The V gene's germline CDR1 is SGHVS and CDR2 FNYEAQ. V lost 3 bases and J lost 9, with 24 bases in between. This CDR3 has 17 amino acids. The CDR3 bases are TGTGCCAGCAGCTTCCTTGGGACACCCTCGCAGGGAGCTGAGCAGTTCTTC. Amino acid sequence: CASSFLGTPSQGAEQFF.

This clonotype was seen repeatedly, ten times or more. The chain employs TRBV28 and TRBJ1-2; no firm D call. Germline CDR1 reads MDHEN; CDR2 reads SYDVKM. This CDR3 is 17 amino acids long. V was cut by 5 bases and J by 0 bases, with 19 bases left in between. The CDR3 spells CASSTFLGGGANYGYTF. The CDR3 DNA is TGTGCCAGCAGTACTTTCCTAGGTGGAGGAGCTAACTATGGCTACACCTTC.

This clonotype appeared many times. The rearrangement uses TRBV20-1 and TRBJ2-7, with D perhaps matching TRBD1 or TRBD2 (6 bases each). In germline, CDR1 is DFQATT, CDR2 SNEGSKA (reference sequence). Trimming removed 0 bases from V and 6 bases from J, with 24 bases in between. This CDR3 has 17 amino acids. CDR3 in amino acids: CSARDTGAGGDYGEQYF. CDR3 in DNA: TGCAGTGCTAGAGATACGGGGGCAGGAGGGGATTACGGCGAGCAGTACTTC.

This clonotype showed up many times. This chain links TRBV20-1 with TRBJ1-6; the D is unclear. The germline V gene encodes CDR1 DFQATT and CDR2 SNEGSKA (reference sequence). Between the trimmed V and J ends, which lost 0 bases and 0 bases, there was a span of 6 bases. The length of the CDR3 is 15 residues. CDR3 protein: CSARDASSYNSPLHF. The CDR3 coding sequence is TGCAGTGCTAGAGATGCAAGCTCCTATAATTCACCCCTCCACTTT.

This clonotype was recorded at least ten times. The V call is TRBV20-1, the J call TRBJ2-3; D ambiguous. The CDR3 length is 12 residues. Deletions cut 0 bases from V and 8 bases from J, with 9 bases between. Germline V lookup: CDR1 DFQATT, CDR2 SNEGSKA (reference sequence). In nucleotides, the CDR3 is TGCAGTGCTAGAGATGAAGGGATTACGCAGTATTTT. Its protein product is CSARDEGITQYF.

This clonotype showed up many times. The chain joins TRBV2 to TRBJ1-2; 8 nucleotides agree with TRBD1. J was trimmed by 5 bases and V by 11 bases; bases with no gene match: 7. Looked up from germline, CDR1 is SNHLY and CDR2 is FYNNEI. The CDR3 contains 12 residues. CDR3 residues: CAGGQGQYGYTF. The CDR3 DNA is TGTGCCGGTGGACAGGGTCAATATGGCTACACCTTC.

Many counts were recorded for this clonotype. The chain has TRBV7-9 and TRBJ2-1; 7 positions match TRBD1. Trimming cost V 4 bases and J 0 bases; bases outside gene matches: 6. Looked up from germline, CDR1 is SEHNR and CDR2 is FQNEAQ (reference sequence). The CDR3 sequence is 16 residues long. The CDR3 nucleotides are TGTGCCAGCAGCTCCGCCAGGGGGAGCTCCTACAATGAGCAGTTCTTC. Translation: CASSSARGSSYNEQFF.